This entry describes one T cell receptor beta chain. Its antigen is currently unknown. Construction of the TCRbeta library involved unique molecular identifiers. TCRdb passed the PCR reads through MiXCR, listing each CDR3 protein once. Here the sample spans some 840,000 distinct CDR3 sequences, 15% to 20% being singletons. Germline CDR1 is LNHNV and CDR2 is YYDKDF (reference sequence). Trimming left V 5 bases short and J 4 bases short, with 9 bases between. The CDR3 sequence is 12 residues long. This entry belongs to a study of T-cell reconstitution after alpha-beta-depleted transplantation in children. Broader study findings: T-cell counts and diversity were attributed mostly to newly produced T cells one year after transplant. Alpha-beta T cells about two months after transplant reportedly derived from several hundred expanded graft clones.

This chain connects TRBV15 to TRBJ2-7; no clear D. The receptor was derived from a male patient aged 5 to 17 who had a stem cell transplant for acute lymphoblastic leukemia, so the T cells may come from the graft donor. Sequencing used PBMCs, mostly from graft donor cells, obtained 360 days after TCRalphabeta/CD19-depleted stem cell transplant. CDR3: CATSVLGYEQYF. The CDR3 DNA reads as TGTGCCACCAGCGTCTTAGGGTACGAGCAGTACTTC.